These T cell receptor beta chains were read from a single sample in a study of cytomegalovirus exposure and HLA in healthy donors. Profiled with immunoSEQ multiplex PCR; TCRdb holds only in-frame clones, not every one. This table holds roughly 160,000 clones, around 80% found once. Sample: PBMCs. These receptors were taken from a male donor in good health and CMV-seropositive. Each CDR3 is given with its conserved first and last residue. D genes are given only for firm matches. Some rows mark clone size as missing; the rest say once, few, many or name a class of expanded clone.

>TRBV19|.|TRBJ2-7|.
TGTGCCAGTAGTGAGGGTAGCGGCTACGAGCAGTACTTC
CASSEGSGYEQYF
>TRBV19|.|TRBJ1-4|.
TGTGCCAGTAGTATTCCCGGAACTAATGAAAAACTGTTTTTT
CASSIPGTNEKLFF
>TRBV7-9|.|TRBJ1-5|TRBD1
TGTGCCAGCAGCCCCCAGGGGGGTAATGGCAATCAGCCCCAGCATTTT
CASSPQGGNGNQPQHF
>TRBV7-2|.|TRBJ2-1|.
TGTGCCAGCAGCTTAGCGCTCGGGGGGCTCTACAATGAGCAGTTCTTC
CASSLALGGLYNEQFF
>TRBV11-2|.|TRBJ1-1|TRBD1
TGTGCCACTATACAAGGGGGCCCTCATGAAGCTTTCTTT
CATIQGGPHEAFF
>TRBV29-1|.|TRBJ2-1|.
TGCAGCGTCGAGGGGGGAGGGGCCCTAGACTACAATGAGCAGTTCTTC
CSVEGGGALDYNEQFF
>TRBV14|.|TRBJ2-3|TRBD1
TGTGCCAGCAGCCATCCCCAGGGGGCCTCTTTCACAGATACGCAGTATTTT
CASSHPQGASFTDTQYF
>TRBV29-1|.|TRBJ1-2|TRBD1
TGCAGCGTTTCAGGGACAGCCGGGGACTATGGCTACACCTTC
CSVSGTAGDYGYTF
>TRBV7-6|.|TRBJ2-1|.
TGTGCCAGCAGCTTAGAGCTCCCTAGTACGGGGTACAATGAGCAGTTCTTC
CASSLELPSTGYNEQFF
>TRBV28|.|TRBJ2-7|.
TGTGCCAGCAGCCGGACTTCCCCGGCCGGCTACGAGCAGTACTTC
CASSRTSPAGYEQYF
>TRBV27|.|TRBJ1-4|.
TGTGCCAGCAGTTTAGCTATGCATATGGAAAAACTGTTTTTT
CASSLAMHMEKLFF
>TRBV5-8|.|TRBJ2-7|TRBD1
TGTGCCAGCAGCTTGTTAGGGTTGGGACAGGGCTACGAGCAGTACTTC
CASSLLGLGQGYEQYF
>TRBV28|.|TRBJ1-2|TRBD1
TGTGCCAGCAGTAGGGACAGTAACTATGGCTACACCTTC
CASSRDSNYGYTF
>TRBV27|.|TRBJ1-2|.
TGTGCCAGCAGTTCCCAATCAGATCTCTATGGCTACACCTTC
CASSSQSDLYGYTF
>TRBV10-2|once|TRBJ1-1|TRBD1
TGCGCCACCCGCGACAGGGACCTGAACACTGAAGCTTTCTTT
CATRDRDLNTEAFF
>TRBV29-1|.|TRBJ2-1|.
TGCAGCGGATATAGCTCCTACAATGAGCAGTTCTTC
CSGYSSYNEQFF
>TRBV27|.|TRBJ1-2|.
TGTGCCAGCAGCCAGGGATCCAACTATGGCTACACCTTC
CASSQGSNYGYTF
>TRBV30|few|TRBJ2-5|TRBD2
TGTGCCTGGAGTGTACTAGGGACTAGCGTTGCCCAGTACTTC
CAWSVLGTSVAQYF
>TRBV19|.|TRBJ2-2|TRBD2
TGTGCCAGTAGGCCGGGACTAGCGACGTCCGGTGCCGGGGAGCTGTTTTTT
CASRPGLATSGAGELFF
>TRBV5-1|.|TRBJ2-7|TRBD1
TGCGCCAGCAGCTTGGGGCAGGGGGCCGACGAGCAGTACTTC
CASSLGQGADEQYF
>TRBV10-3|.|TRBJ2-5|TRBD2
TGTGCCATCAGTGAGTCGGGGACTAGACAACAAGAGACCCAGTACTTC
CAISESGTRQQETQYF
>TRBV25-1|.|TRBJ1-1|.
TGTGCCAGCAGTGATCCCCGAGGGGGAAACACTGAAGCTTTCTTT
CASSDPRGGNTEAFF
>TRBV27|.|TRBJ2-5|.
TGTGCCAGCCAGGATTTTAACTCCTACGAGCAATACTTC
CASQDFNSYEQYF
>TRBV5-6|.|TRBJ1-2|.
TGTGCCAGCAGCTTGGTAGCTTATGGCTACACCTTC
CASSLVAYGYTF
>TRBV5-1|once|TRBJ1-3|.
TGCGCCAGCAGCTTGCAGGGACATACTGGAAACACCATATATTTT
CASSLQGHTGNTIYF
>TRBV2|.|TRBJ1-6|.
TGTGCCAGCTCTTTACCACCCAGACAAACCTATAATTCACCCCTCCACTTT
CASSLPPRQTYNSPLHF
>TRBV23-1|.|TRBJ1-5|TRBD1
TGCGCCAGGGACAGGAGGGGTGCGGGTAGCAATCAGCCCCAGCATTTT
CARDRRGAGSNQPQHF